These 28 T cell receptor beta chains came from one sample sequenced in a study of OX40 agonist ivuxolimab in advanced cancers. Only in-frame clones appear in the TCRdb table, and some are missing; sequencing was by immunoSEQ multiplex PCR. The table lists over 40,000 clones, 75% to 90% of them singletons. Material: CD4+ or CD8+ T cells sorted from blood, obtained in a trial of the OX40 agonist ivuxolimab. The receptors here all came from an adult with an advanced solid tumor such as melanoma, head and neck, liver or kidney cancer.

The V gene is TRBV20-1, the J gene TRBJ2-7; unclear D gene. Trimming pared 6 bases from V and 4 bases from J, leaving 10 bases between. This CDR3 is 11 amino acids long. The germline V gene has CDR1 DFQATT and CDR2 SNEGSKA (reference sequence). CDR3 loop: CSARLGYEQYF. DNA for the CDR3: TGCAGTGCCCGCCTCGGGTACGAGCAGTACTTC.

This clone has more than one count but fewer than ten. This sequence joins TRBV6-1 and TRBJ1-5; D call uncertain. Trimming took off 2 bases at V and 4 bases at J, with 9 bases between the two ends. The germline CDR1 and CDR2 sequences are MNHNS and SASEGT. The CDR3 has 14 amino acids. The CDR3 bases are TGTGCCAGCAGTGAACAATTCGGAAATCAGCCCCAGCATTTT. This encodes CASSEQFGNQPQHF.

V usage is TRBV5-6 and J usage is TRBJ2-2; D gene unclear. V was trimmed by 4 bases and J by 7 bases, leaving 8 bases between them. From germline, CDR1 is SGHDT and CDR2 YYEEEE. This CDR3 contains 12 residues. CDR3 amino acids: CASSTKGGELFF. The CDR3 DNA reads TGTGCCAGCAGCACCAAGGGCGGGGAGCTGTTTTTT.

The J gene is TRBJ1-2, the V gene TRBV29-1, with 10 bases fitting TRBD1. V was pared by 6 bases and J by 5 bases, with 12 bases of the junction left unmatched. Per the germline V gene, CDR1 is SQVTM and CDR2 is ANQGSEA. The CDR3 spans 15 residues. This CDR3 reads CSVKRRQGASYGYTF. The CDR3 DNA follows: TGCAGCGTCAAACGTCGACAGGGGGCGTCGTATGGCTACACCTTC.

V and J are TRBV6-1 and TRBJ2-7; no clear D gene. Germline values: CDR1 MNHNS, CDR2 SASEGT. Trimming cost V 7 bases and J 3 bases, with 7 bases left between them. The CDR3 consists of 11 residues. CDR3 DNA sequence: TGTGCCAGCATGTCAGGCTACGAGCAGTACTTC. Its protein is CASMSGYEQYF.

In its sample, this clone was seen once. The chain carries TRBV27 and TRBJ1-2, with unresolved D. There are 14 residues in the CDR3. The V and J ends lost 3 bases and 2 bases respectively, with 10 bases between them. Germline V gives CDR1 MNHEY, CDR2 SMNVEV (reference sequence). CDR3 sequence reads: CASSFSGRNYGYTF. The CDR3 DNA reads TGTGCCAGCAGTTTTTCCGGCAGAAACTATGGCTACACCTTC.

The CDR3 DNA sequence: TGTGCCAGCAGCAAAAGGATGGCAGATACGCAGTATTTT. Protein product: CASSKRMADTQYF. The chain links TRBV11-3 to TRBJ2-3; D not resolved. In germline, CDR1 is SGHNT, CDR2 YENEEA. CDR3 length: 13 amino acids. With 5 bases removed from V and 4 bases from J, the gap between germline ends came to 10 bases.

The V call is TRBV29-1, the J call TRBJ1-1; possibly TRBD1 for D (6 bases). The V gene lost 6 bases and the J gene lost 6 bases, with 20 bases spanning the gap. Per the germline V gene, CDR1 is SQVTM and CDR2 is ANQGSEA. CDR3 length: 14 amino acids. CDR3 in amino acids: CSVPPEVGGPEAFF. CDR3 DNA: TGCAGCGTCCCCCCTGAAGTGGGGGGGCCTGAAGCTTTCTTT.

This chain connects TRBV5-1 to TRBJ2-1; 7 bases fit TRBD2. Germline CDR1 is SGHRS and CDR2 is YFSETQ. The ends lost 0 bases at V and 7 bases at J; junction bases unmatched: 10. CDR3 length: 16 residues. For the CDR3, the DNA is TGCGCCAGCAGCTTGGGGCCTAGCGGACGACCGAATGAGCAGTTCTTC. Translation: CASSLGPSGRPNEQFF.

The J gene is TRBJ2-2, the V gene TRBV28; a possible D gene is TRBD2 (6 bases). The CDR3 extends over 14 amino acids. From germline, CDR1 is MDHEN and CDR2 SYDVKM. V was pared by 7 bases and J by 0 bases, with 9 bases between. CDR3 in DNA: TGTGCCAGCAAGGGCGGGACGAACACCGGGGAGCTGTTTTTT. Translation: CASKGGTNTGELFF.

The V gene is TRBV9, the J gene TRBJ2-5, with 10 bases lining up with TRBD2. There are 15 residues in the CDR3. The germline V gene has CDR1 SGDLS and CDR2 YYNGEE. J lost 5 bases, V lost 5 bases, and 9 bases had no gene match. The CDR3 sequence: CASSRGLAGVETQYF. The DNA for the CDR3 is TGTGCCAGCAGTCGGGGGCTAGCGGGAGTGGAGACCCAGTACTTC.

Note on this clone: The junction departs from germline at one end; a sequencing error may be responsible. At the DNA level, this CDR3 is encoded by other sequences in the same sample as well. In DNA form, the CDR3 reads TGTGCTAGTAGGCAAGCGGGAGATACGCAGTATTTT. Protein: CASRQAGDTQYF. This chain connects TRBV19 to TRBJ2-3, with a tentative D call TRBD2 (6 bases). CDR3 length equals 12 residues. Germline values: CDR1 LNHDA, CDR2 SQIVND (reference sequence).

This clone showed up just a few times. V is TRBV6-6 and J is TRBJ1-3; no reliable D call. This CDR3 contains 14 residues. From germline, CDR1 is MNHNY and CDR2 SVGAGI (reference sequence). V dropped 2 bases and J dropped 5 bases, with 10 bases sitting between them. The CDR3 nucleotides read TGTGCCAGCAGTTACACCACCCTTCGAAACACCATATATTTT. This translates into CASSYTTLRNTIYF.

CDR3 nucleotide sequence: TGTGCCAGTAGTACGGGGGACAGGGGAATCAATCAGCCCCAGCATTTT. Its protein is CASSTGDRGINQPQHF. V is TRBV19 and J is TRBJ1-5, with 10 bases fitting TRBD1. Germline CDR1 reads LNHDA; CDR2 reads SQIVND (reference sequence). J lost 3 bases, V lost 4 bases, and 6 bases had no gene match. This CDR3 is built from 16 residues.

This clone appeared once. CDR3 sequence reads: CASSQGPGGSNQPQHF. CDR3 nucleotide sequence: TGCGCCAGCAGCCAAGGTCCAGGGGGTAGCAATCAGCCCCAGCATTTT. The chain recombines TRBV4-3 with TRBJ1-5; the match to TRBD1 covers 7 bases. There are 16 residues in the CDR3. V lost 1 base to trimming and J lost 0 bases; unmatched junction nucleotides: 3. Germline V gene data show CDR1 as LGHNA and CDR2 as YSLEER.

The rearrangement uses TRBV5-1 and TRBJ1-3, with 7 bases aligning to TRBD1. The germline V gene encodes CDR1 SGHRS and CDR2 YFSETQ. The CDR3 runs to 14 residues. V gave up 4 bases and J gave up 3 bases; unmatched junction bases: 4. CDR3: CASSTGTVGNTIYF. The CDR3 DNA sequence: TGCGCCAGCAGCACCGGGACAGTTGGAAACACCATATATTTT.

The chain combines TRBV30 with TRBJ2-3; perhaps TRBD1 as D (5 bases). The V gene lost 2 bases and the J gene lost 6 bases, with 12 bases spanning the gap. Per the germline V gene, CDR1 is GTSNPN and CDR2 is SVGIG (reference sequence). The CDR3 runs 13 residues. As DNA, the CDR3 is TGTGCCTGGAGTTGGCAGGGATTGGATACGCAGTATTTT. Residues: CAWSWQGLDTQYF.

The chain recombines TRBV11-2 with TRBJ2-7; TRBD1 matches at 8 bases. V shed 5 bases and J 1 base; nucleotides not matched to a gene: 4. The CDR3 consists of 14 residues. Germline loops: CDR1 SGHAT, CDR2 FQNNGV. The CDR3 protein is CASSDDRGSYEQYF. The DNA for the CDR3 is TGTGCCAGCAGCGACGACAGGGGATCCTACGAGCAGTACTTC.

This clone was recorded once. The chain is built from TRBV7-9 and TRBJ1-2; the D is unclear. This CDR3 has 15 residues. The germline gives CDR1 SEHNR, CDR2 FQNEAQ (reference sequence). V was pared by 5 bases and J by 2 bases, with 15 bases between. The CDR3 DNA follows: TGTGCCAGCAGCACCCAGGTGCTCCCAAACTATGGCTACACCTTC. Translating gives CASSTQVLPNYGYTF.

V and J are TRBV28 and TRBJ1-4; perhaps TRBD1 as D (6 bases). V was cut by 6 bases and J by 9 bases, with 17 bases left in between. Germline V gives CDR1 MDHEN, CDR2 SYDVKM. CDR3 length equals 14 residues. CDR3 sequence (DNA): TGTGCCAGCAGCCTGGGGGGCATTTTGAAAAAACTGTTTTTT. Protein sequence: CASSLGGILKKLFF. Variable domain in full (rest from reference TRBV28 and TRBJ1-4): DVKVTQSSRYLVKRTGEKVFLECVQDMDHENMFWYRQDPGLGLRLIYFSYDVKMKEKGDIPEGYSVSREKKERFSLILESASTNQTSMYLCASSLGGILKKLFFGSGTQLSVL.

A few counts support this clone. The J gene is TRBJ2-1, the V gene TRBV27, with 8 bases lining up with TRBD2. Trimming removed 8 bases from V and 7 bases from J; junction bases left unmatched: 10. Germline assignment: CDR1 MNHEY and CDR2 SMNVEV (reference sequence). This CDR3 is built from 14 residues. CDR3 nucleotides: TGTGCCAGCCGCCGAGCGGGAGTGGAAAATGAGCAGTTCTTC. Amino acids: CASRRAGVENEQFF.

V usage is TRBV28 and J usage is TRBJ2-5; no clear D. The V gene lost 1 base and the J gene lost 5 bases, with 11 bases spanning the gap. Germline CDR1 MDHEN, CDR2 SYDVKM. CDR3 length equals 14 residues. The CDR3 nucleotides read TGTGCCAGCAGTTTATTGGGCCGCTGGGAGACCCAGTACTTC. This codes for CASSLLGRWETQYF.

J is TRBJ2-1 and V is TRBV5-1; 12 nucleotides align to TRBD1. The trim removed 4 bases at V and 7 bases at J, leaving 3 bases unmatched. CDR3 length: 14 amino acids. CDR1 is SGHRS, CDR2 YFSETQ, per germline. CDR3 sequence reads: CASSRGQGANEQFF. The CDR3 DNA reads TGCGCCAGCAGCAGGGGACAGGGGGCGAATGAGCAGTTCTTC.

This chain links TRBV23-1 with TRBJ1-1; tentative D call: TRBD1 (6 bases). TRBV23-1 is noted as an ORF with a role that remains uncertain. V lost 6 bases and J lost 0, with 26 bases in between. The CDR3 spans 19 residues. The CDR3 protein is CASRQVKRNTDSMNTEAFF. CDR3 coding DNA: TGCGCCAGCAGGCAAGTCAAAAGGAACACGGACAGCATGAACACTGAAGCTTTCTTT.

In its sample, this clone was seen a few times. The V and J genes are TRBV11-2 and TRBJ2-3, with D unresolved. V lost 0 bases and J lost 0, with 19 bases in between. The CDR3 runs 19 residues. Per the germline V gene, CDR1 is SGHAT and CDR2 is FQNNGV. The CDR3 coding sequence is TGTGCCAGCAGCTTAGATTACAGTTTCGGCGGTGCTAGCACAGATACGCAGTATTTT. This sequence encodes CASSLDYSFGGASTDTQYF.

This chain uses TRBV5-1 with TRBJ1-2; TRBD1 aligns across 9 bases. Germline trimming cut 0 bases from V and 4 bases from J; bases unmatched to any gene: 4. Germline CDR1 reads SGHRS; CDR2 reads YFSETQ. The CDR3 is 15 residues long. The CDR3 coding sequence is TGCGCCAGCAGCTTGGTTGCGGGACAGGGCTATGGCTACACCTTC. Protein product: CASSLVAGQGYGYTF.

For the CDR3, the DNA is TGTGCCAGCAGTTTGCGGAGGGAAGAGGGTACCCAGCATTTT. This translates into CASSLRREEGTQHF. J is TRBJ1-5 and V is TRBV6-6, with D unresolved. The CDR3 is made up of 14 amino acids. Trimming took 4 bases from V and 11 from J, leaving 18 bases between them. The germline V gene has CDR1 MNHNY and CDR2 SVGAGI (reference sequence).

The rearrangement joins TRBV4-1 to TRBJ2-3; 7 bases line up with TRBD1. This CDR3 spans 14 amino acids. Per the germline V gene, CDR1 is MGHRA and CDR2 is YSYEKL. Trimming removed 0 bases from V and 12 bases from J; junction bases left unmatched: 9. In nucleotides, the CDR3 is TGCGCCAGCAGCCAAGAATGGTTGACAGGGCCACAGTATTTT. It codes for CASSQEWLTGPQYF.